Sequencing of this TCR beta chain was carried out in a study of T cells expressing NK-cell markers. The germline CDR1 and CDR2 sequences are DFQATT and SNEGSKA (reference sequence). The CDR3 loop spans 16 amino acids. Worth noting for this clonotype: Its specificity is not known.

TCRdb reprocessed the 5' RACE reads and stores each CDR3 protein as one record, lacking DNA. The listing contains roughly 300,000 distinct CDR3 sequences. Overall study results and limits: Of the CD8+ T cell pool in over 5 donors, roughly 1.0-8% was accounted for by dominant NKG2C+ clonotypes. These same clonotypes (in several donors) also led the CD3+CD56-NKG2C+ fraction.

This receptor was taken from a woman between 18 and 69 years old in good health. The genes are TRBV20-1 and TRBJ1-1. The sample taken for sequencing was blood T cells: a sorted CD56 or NKG2C T cell subset, CD4+ or CD8+ T cells, or bulk PBMC T cells (not recorded which). The CDR3 loop reads CSARDDGVGMDTEAFF.